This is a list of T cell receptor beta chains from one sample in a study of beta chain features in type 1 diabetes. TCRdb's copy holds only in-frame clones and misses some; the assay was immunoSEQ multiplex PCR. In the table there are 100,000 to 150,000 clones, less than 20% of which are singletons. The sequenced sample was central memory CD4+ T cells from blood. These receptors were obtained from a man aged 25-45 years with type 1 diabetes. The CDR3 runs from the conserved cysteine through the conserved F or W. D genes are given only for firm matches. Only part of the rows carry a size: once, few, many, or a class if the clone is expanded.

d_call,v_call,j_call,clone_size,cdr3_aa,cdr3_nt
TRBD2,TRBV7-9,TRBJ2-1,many,CASSLPPRLAGRYNEQFF,TGTGCCAGCAGCCTCCCCCCCCGACTAGCGGGGAGATACAATGAGCAGTTCTTC
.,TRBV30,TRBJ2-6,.,CAWRYTSGANVLTF,TGTGCCTGGAGGTACACCTCTGGGGCCAACGTCCTGACTTTC
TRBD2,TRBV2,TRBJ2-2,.,CASSLAGVGELFF,TGTGCCAGCAGTCTAGCGGGGGTCGGGGAGCTGTTTTTT
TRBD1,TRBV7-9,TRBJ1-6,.,CASTAGTGISPLHF,TGTGCCAGCACCGCCGGGACAGGGATTTCACCCCTCCACTTT
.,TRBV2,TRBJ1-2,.,CASSEFGRSSGYTF,TGTGCCAGCAGTGAATTCGGGCGGAGTAGCGGCTACACCTTC
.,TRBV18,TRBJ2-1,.,CASSPTGDEQFF,TGTGCCAGCTCCCCGACCGGGGATGAGCAGTTCTTC
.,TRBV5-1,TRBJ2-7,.,CASSPGLTPYEQYF,TGCGCCAGCAGCCCCGGACTGACTCCCTACGAGCAGTACTTC
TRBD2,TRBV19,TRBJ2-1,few,CASGRASGGYEQFF,TGTGCCAGTGGTAGGGCTAGCGGGGGGTATGAGCAGTTCTTC
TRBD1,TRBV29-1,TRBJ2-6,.,CSVGQGLSGANVLTF,TGCAGCGTTGGACAGGGGCTCTCTGGGGCCAACGTCCTGACTTTC
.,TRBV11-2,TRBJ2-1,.,CASSSLRRLASEQFF,TGTGCCAGCAGCTCTCTCCGGCGCTTGGCTTCTGAGCAGTTCTTC
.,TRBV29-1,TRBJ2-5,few,CSVRFNGTSRGAQYF,TGCAGCGTTCGTTTCAACGGGACATCAAGAGGGGCCCAGTACTTC
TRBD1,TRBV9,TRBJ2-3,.,CASSFTGVGTDTQYF,TGTGCCAGCAGCTTCACAGGGGTGGGCACAGATACGCAGTATTTT
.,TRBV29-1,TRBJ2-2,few,CSVDTGELFF,TGCAGCGTTGATACCGGGGAGCTGTTTTTT
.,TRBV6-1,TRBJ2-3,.,CASSEALLGRGNTDTQYF,TGTGCCAGCAGTGAAGCGCTTCTAGGAAGAGGGAACACAGATACGCAGTATTTT
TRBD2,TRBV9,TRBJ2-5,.,CASSVHSESGGQETQYF,TGTGCCAGCAGCGTACATTCCGAAAGCGGGGGCCAAGAGACCCAGTACTTC
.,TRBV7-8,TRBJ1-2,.,CASTPMGGSYGYTF,TGTGCCAGCACCCCCATGGGGGGCAGCTATGGCTACACCTTC
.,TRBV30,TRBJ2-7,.,CACSQAIGAEQYF,TGTGCCTGTTCGCAGGCGATTGGCGCCGAGCAGTACTTC
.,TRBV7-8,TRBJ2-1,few,CASNPGAGYNEQFF,TGTGCCAGCAACCCAGGGGCAGGATACAATGAGCAGTTCTTC
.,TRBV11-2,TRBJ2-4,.,CASSLEIWQANIQYF,TGTGCCAGCAGCTTAGAAATTTGGCAGGCAAACATTCAGTACTTC
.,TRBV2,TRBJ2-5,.,CASRRDRQETQYF,TGTGCCAGCAGGCGGGACAGACAAGAGACCCAGTACTTC
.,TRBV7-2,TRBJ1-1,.,CASSPSRETEAFF,TGTGCCAGCAGCCCCAGTAGGGAGACTGAAGCTTTCTTT
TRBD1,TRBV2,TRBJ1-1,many,CASKTGARTEAFF,TGTGCCAGTAAGACAGGGGCAAGAACTGAAGCTTTCTTT
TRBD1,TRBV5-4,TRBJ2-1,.,CASSSLGQTNNEQFF,TGTGCCAGCAGTTCACTGGGACAGACTAACAATGAGCAGTTCTTC
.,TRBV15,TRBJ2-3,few,CATSRDPGVEDTQYF,TGTGCCACCAGCAGAGATCCGGGGGTGGAGGATACGCAGTATTTT
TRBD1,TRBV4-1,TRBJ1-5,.,CASSQETGNQPQHF,TGCGCCAGCAGCCAAGAGACAGGGAATCAGCCCCAGCATTTT